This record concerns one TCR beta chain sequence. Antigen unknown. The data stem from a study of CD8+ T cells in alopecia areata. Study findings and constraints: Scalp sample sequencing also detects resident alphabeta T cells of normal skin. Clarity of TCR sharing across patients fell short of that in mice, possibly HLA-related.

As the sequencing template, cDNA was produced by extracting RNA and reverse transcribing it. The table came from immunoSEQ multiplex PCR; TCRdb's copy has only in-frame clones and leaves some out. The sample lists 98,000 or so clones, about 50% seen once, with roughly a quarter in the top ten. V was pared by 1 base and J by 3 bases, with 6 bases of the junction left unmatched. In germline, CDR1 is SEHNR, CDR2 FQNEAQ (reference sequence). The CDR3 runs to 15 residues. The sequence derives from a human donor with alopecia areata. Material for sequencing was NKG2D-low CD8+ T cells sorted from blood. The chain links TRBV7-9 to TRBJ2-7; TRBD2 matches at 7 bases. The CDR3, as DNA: TGTGCCAGCAGCTTAGGGCTCCCTAGCGGCTACGAGCAGTACTTC. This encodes CASSLGLPSGYEQYF. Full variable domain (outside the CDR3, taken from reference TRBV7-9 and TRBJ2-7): DTGVSQNPRHKITKRGQNVTFRCDPISEHNRLYWYRQTLGQGPEFLTYFQNEAQLEKSRLLSDRFSAERPKGSFSTLEIQRTEQGDSAMYLCASSLGLPSGYEQYFGPGTRLTVT.